This note documents a single T cell receptor beta chain sequence. From germline, CDR1 is SGHDT and CDR2 YYEEEE. The V gene end was trimmed by 2 bases and the J gene end by 4 bases; junction bases not matched to a gene: 4. This CDR3 is built from 15 residues. The data are from a study of blood T cell repertoires in COVID-19. TCRdb's copy holds only in-frame clones and misses some; the assay was immunoSEQ multiplex PCR. The sample includes fewer than 90,000 clones, over 70% of them seen just once. This sequence originates from a woman in her fifties or sixties with acute or convalescent COVID-19. This chain joins TRBV5-6 and TRBJ2-1; 9 nucleotides agree with TRBD2. Sequencing was done on a sample of peripheral blood. CDR3 coding DNA: TGTGCCAGCAGCTTTAGCGGGGGCTATTACAATGAGCAGTTCTTC. Encoded protein: CASSFSGGYYNEQFF. The entire variable domain, with the rest obtained from reference TRBV5-6 and TRBJ2-1, is as follows: DAGVTQSPTHLIKTRGQQVTLRCSPKSGHDTVSWYQQALGQGPQFIFQYYEEEERQRGNFPDRFSGHQFPNYSSELNVNALLLGDSALYLCASSFSGGYYNEQFFGPGTRLTVL.